The 24 T cell receptor beta chains reported below all come from one sample, sequenced in a study of PD-L1 blockade in urothelial cancer. This table comes from immunoSEQ multiplex PCR, and its TCRdb copy is limited to in-frame clones, with some not included. The sample shows more than 85,000 clones, around 90% of them seen only once. This specimen was PBMCs, taken around atezolizumab (anti-PD-L1) treatment. The receptors come from a woman aged 80 or over with urothelial cancer.

V gene TRBV5-4 combines with J gene TRBJ2-5; TRBD1 matches at 8 bases. J lost 2 bases, V lost 4 bases, and 4 bases had no gene match. The CDR3 contains 14 residues. From germline, CDR1 is SGHNT and CDR2 YYREEE (reference sequence). The CDR3 DNA follows: TGTGCCAGCAGCCCAACAGGGGGTCAAGAGACCCAGTACTTC. Its protein is CASSPTGGQETQYF.

The gene calls are TRBV19 and TRBJ2-7; 10 bases map to TRBD1. CDR1 is LNHDA, CDR2 SQIVND, per germline (reference sequence). Trimming cost V 6 bases and J 1 base; bases outside gene matches: 3. The CDR3 totals 14 residues. The CDR3 reads CASRDRGSSYEQYF. The CDR3 coding sequence is TGTGCCAGTAGGGACAGGGGGAGTTCCTACGAGCAGTACTTC.

V gene TRBV5-1 combines with J gene TRBJ2-7; TRBD1 agrees at 7 bases. V trimming: 6 bases; J trimming: 3 bases; junction bases outside the gene matches: 12. This CDR3 comprises 15 residues. Germline loops: CDR1 SGHRS, CDR2 YFSETQ. In DNA form, the CDR3 reads TGCGCCAGCAATCTGGGGGACAGAGCGTTCTACGAGCAGTACTTC. Translation gives CASNLGDRAFYEQYF.

This clone appeared a few times. The V gene is TRBV18, the J gene TRBJ1-1; D is possibly TRBD1 (5 bases). V lost 3 bases and J lost 4, with 9 bases in between. Germline CDR1 KGHSH, CDR2 LQKENI. The CDR3 covers 13 residues. The CDR3 region is CASSPTGGTEAFF. DNA for the CDR3: TGTGCCAGCTCACCTACAGGCGGCACTGAAGCTTTCTTT.

This sequence joins TRBV25-1 and TRBJ2-3, with D perhaps TRBD2 (5 bases). Deletions cut 0 bases from V and 4 bases from J, with 17 bases between. Looked up from germline, CDR1 is MGHDK and CDR2 is SYGVNS. The CDR3 totals 17 residues. This CDR3 reads CASSEYGIAFEPDTQYF. In nucleotides, the CDR3 is TGTGCCAGCAGTGAATACGGGATCGCTTTTGAGCCAGATACGCAGTATTTT.

This chain joins TRBV7-2 and TRBJ1-5; maybe TRBD1 (5 bases). CDR1 and CDR2 (germline): SGHTA, FQGNSA. This CDR3 contains 14 residues. V was cut by 7 bases and J by 0 bases, with 10 bases left in between. For the CDR3, the DNA is TGTGCCAGCACAGCAGGGTTTAGCAATCAGCCCCAGCATTTT. This codes for CASTAGFSNQPQHF.

This sequence joins TRBV4-2 and TRBJ2-1, with TRBD2 identical over 12 bases. The V gene's germline CDR1 is LGHNA and CDR2 YNFKEQ. The CDR3 runs 16 residues. V gave up 5 bases and J gave up 0 bases; unmatched junction bases: 2. CDR3 DNA sequence: TGTGCCAGCAGCTGGGGACTAGCGGGCTCCTACAATGAGCAGTTCTTC. Protein product: CASSWGLAGSYNEQFF.

The chain carries TRBV28 and TRBJ1-3; D possibly corresponds to TRBD1 (5 bases). Germline CDR1 is MDHEN and CDR2 is SYDVKM. V was pared by 5 bases and J by 4 bases, with 12 bases between. The CDR3 has 14 amino acids. CDR3 nucleotides: TGTGCCAGCAGTGGGGGGGGAGACGGAAACACCATATATTTT. The encoded protein is CASSGGGDGNTIYF.

The chain carries TRBV5-4 and TRBJ1-1, with unresolved D. Trimming removed 2 bases at V and 7 bases at J, with 9 bases between. Germline assignment: CDR1 SGHNT and CDR2 YYREEE (reference sequence). The CDR3 length is 12 residues. CDR3 loop: CASSFIGSEAFF. In DNA, the CDR3 is TGTGCCAGCAGCTTTATAGGGAGTGAAGCTTTCTTT.

The DNA of the CDR3 is TGTGCCAGCAGTTCCCCCGGGGGAGAGAACACCGGGGAGCTGTTTTTT. As protein: CASSSPGGENTGELFF. The J gene is TRBJ2-2, the V gene TRBV6-5; possible D gene TRBD2, 6 bases. In germline, CDR1 is MNHEY, CDR2 SVGAGI. The CDR3 runs to 16 residues. Trimming shortened V by 4 bases and J by 1 base, and 13 bases separated the two germline ends.

V is TRBV11-2 and J is TRBJ1-2, with a tentative D call TRBD1 (6 bases). V was cut by 1 base and J by 2 bases, with 17 bases left in between. Germline V gives CDR1 SGHAT, CDR2 FQNNGV. The CDR3 spans 17 residues. In DNA, the CDR3 is TGTGCCAGCAGCTTAGTGGGGGGGGCAGGGTCAAACTATGGCTACACCTTC. The encoded protein is CASSLVGGAGSNYGYTF.

Concerning this clone itself: In the same sample, other DNA sequences code for this CDR3. The chain is built from TRBV9 and TRBJ2-3; D may be TRBD1 (5 bases). Germline lookup yields CDR1 SGDLS and CDR2 YYNGEE. The CDR3 extends over 15 amino acids. V lost 0 bases and J 1 base, leaving 9 bases between the germline ends. The CDR3 DNA follows: TGTGCCAGCAGCGTAGTTCAAGGGGGCACAGATACGCAGTATTTT. This translates into CASSVVQGGTDTQYF.

This clone has only one observation. The CDR3 spells CASTAGMGGGQPQHF. For the CDR3, the DNA is TGTGCCAGCACCGCGGGGATGGGAGGGGGTCAGCCCCAGCATTTT. The J gene is TRBJ1-5, the V gene TRBV2; perhaps TRBD1 as D (6 bases). CDR3 length equals 15 residues. Deletions cut 7 bases from V and 6 bases from J, with 19 bases between. Per the germline V gene, CDR1 is SNHLY and CDR2 is FYNNEI.

The DNA for the CDR3 is TGTGCCAGCAGCTTAGGGGCTAGCGGTCTCACAGATACGCAGTATTTT. Protein: CASSLGASGLTDTQYF. The chain links TRBV11-2 to TRBJ2-3; TRBD2 matches at 7 bases. The ends lost 1 base at V and 2 bases at J; junction bases unmatched: 6. Germline V CDR1 and CDR2: SGHAT, FQNNGV. The CDR3 spans 16 residues.

This clone was observed a single time. The chain couples TRBV9 to TRBJ2-7, with D possibly TRBD1 on 6 matching bases. The CDR3 spans 14 residues. V lost 3 bases and J lost 2, with 12 bases in between. The germline V gene encodes CDR1 SGDLS and CDR2 YYNGEE. The CDR3 DNA reads as TGTGCCAGCAGCGCCGGCAGGGGACCCTACGAGCAGTACTTC. The encoded protein is CASSAGRGPYEQYF.

V is TRBV28 and J is TRBJ2-2; D is ambiguous. Germline CDR1 and CDR2: MDHEN and SYDVKM. Trimming stripped 8 bases from V and 4 bases from J, with 8 bases between. The CDR3 runs 12 residues. In DNA form, the CDR3 reads TGTGCCAGCCGTATTTCCACCGGGGAGCTGTTTTTT. Translated: CASRISTGELFF.

V gene TRBV7-9 combines with J gene TRBJ2-1; 7 bases align to TRBD2. The junction had 6 bases not matched to a gene; V was cut back by 3 bases and J by 1 base. The CDR3 extends over 16 amino acids. The germline V gene encodes CDR1 SEHNR and CDR2 FQNEAQ (reference sequence). The CDR3 reads CASSFFAGESYNEQFF. The CDR3 nucleotides read TGTGCCAGCAGCTTCTTCGCGGGAGAGTCCTACAATGAGCAGTTCTTC.

The chain couples TRBV6-1 to TRBJ1-1; possible D gene TRBD1, 6 bases. The CDR3 runs to 17 residues. Trimming shortened V by 2 bases and J by 1 base, and 17 bases separated the two germline ends. The germline gives CDR1 MNHNS, CDR2 SASEGT. The CDR3 DNA is TGTGCCAGCAGTGAAAGGCAGGGGTTTACATCGAACACTGAAGCTTTCTTT. This codes for CASSERQGFTSNTEAFF.

The chain recombines TRBV6-1 with TRBJ2-2, with TRBD2 as a possible D gene (6 bases). V shed 11 bases and J shed 0 bases, with 13 bases lying between them. The CDR3 covers 14 residues. CDR1 and CDR2 (germline): MNHNS, SASEGT. The CDR3 spells CAYSGPTNTGELFF. CDR3 DNA: TGTGCCTACAGCGGGCCTACGAACACCGGGGAGCTGTTTTTT.

The rearrangement uses TRBV28 and TRBJ1-3; D gene uncertain. V lost 6 bases, J lost 4 bases, and 16 bases lay in between. CDR3 length: 15 residues. Looked up from germline, CDR1 is MDHEN and CDR2 is SYDVKM. CDR3 bases: TGTGCCAGCAGCTCCTGGGGAGCGCAAGGAAACACCATATATTTT. This encodes CASSSWGAQGNTIYF.

The V and J genes are TRBV2 and TRBJ1-3; 8 nucleotides line up with TRBD1. CDR1 is SNHLY, CDR2 FYNNEI, per germline. Trimming at V came to 6 bases and at J to 4 bases, leaving 5 bases not matched to a gene. CDR3 size: 14 residues. This CDR3 is CASRGQGAGNTIYF. In DNA, the CDR3 is TGTGCCAGCAGAGGACAGGGTGCGGGAAACACCATATATTTT.

The genes are TRBV9 and TRBJ2-2; 7 bases fit TRBD2. The CDR3 is made up of 14 amino acids. The V gene end was trimmed by 2 bases and the J gene end by 4 bases; junction bases not matched to a gene: 2. Germline CDR1 reads SGDLS; CDR2 reads YYNGEE. The CDR3 spells CASSVGGSTGELFF. DNA of the CDR3: TGTGCCAGCAGCGTCGGGGGGAGCACCGGGGAGCTGTTTTTT.

This clone occurred a few times. This chain connects TRBV5-6 to TRBJ1-3; D not resolved. Trimming took off 3 bases at V and 4 bases at J, with 8 bases between the two ends. CDR3 size: 13 residues. CDR1 is SGHDT, CDR2 YYEEEE, per germline. In nucleotides, the CDR3 is TGTGCCAGCAGCTCGGTCCCCGGAAACACCATATATTTT. Its protein product is CASSSVPGNTIYF.

This rearrangement joins TRBV19 to TRBJ1-1, with 11 bases aligning to TRBD1. With V trimmed by 1 base and J by 4 bases, 2 bases remained unmatched. The CDR3 length is 15 residues. The V gene's germline CDR1 is LNHDA and CDR2 SQIVND (reference sequence). The CDR3 DNA reads as TGTGCCAGTAGTATAGCCGGGACAGGGGGCACTGAAGCTTTCTTT. Translated, it gives CASSIAGTGGTEAFF. Variable domain in full (rest from reference TRBV19 and TRBJ1-1): DGGITQSPKYLFRKEGQNVTLSCEQNLNHDAMYWYRQDPGQGLRLIYYSQIVNDFQKGDIAEGYSVSREKKESFPLTVTSAQKNPTAFYLCASSIAGTGGTEAFFGQGTRLTVV.